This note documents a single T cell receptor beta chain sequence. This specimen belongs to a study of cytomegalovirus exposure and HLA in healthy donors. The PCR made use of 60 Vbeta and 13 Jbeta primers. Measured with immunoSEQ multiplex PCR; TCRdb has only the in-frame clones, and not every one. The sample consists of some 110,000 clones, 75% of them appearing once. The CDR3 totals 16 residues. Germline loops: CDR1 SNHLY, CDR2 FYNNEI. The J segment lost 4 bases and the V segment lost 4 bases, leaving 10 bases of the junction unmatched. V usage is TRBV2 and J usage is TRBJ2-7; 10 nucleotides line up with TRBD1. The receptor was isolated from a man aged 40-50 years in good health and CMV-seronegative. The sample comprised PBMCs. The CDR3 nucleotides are TGTGCCAGCAGTGCCGTCGAGACAGGGGGCGTGTACGAGCAGTACTTC. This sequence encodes CASSAVETGGVYEQYF.